The 17 T cell receptor beta chains below come from one sample, sequenced in a study of T cell repertoires in cytomegalovirus infection. TCRdb redid the calling of the reads with MiXCR, one entry per CDR3 protein. The sample carries around 350,000 distinct CDR3 sequences, 15% to 20% recorded once. The sequencing sample was made of PBMCs. These receptors came from a human donor in good health (CMV status not recorded). Some clones in this sample may be carry-over from other donors' samples.

In this sample, this clonotype turned up a few times. The rearrangement uses TRBV6-1 and TRBJ1-1; D ambiguous. This CDR3 has 16 residues. Trimming left V 7 bases short and J 0 bases short, with 18 bases between. Germline V gene lookup returns CDR1 MNHNS and CDR2 SASEGT. The CDR3 DNA follows: TGTGCCAGCAAGCTTTCAGTCGCCCCGATGAACACTGAAGCTTTCTTT. Amino acid sequence: CASKLSVAPMNTEAFF.

The chain is built from TRBV20-1 and TRBJ1-1; D might be TRBD1 (6 bases). CDR1 and CDR2 (germline): DFQATT, SNEGSKA (reference sequence). Trimming took 6 bases from V and 3 from J, leaving 23 bases between them. The CDR3 spans 16 residues. For the CDR3, the DNA is TGCAGTGCCCCAGAGGGGGGGGCGCCGGGGGACACTGAAGCTTTCTTT. Amino acid sequence: CSAPEGGAPGDTEAFF.

This clonotype showed up many times. The chain employs TRBV6-1 and TRBJ2-5; D unclear. Trimming removed 2 bases from V and 1 base from J, with 11 bases in between. Germline V CDR1 and CDR2: MNHNS, SASEGT. This CDR3 is 15 amino acids long. CDR3 nucleotide sequence: TGTGCCAGCAGTGAACCCGGTCATCTCCAAGAGACCCAGTACTTC. This sequence encodes CASSEPGHLQETQYF.

This clonotype was observed many times. V gene TRBV7-8 combines with J gene TRBJ1-1, with D perhaps TRBD1 (5 bases). The CDR3 has 14 amino acids. Trimming took off 5 bases at V and 4 bases at J, with 14 bases between the two ends. The germline gives CDR1 SGHVS, CDR2 FQNEAQ. The CDR3: CASSPGGGSTEAFF. DNA of the CDR3: TGTGCCAGCAGCCCAGGTGGGGGGAGCACTGAAGCTTTCTTT.

The chain has TRBV29-1 and TRBJ2-3; TRBD1 agrees at 9 bases. The CDR3 runs 13 residues. Germline V gives CDR1 SQVTM, CDR2 ANQGSEA. The V gene end was trimmed by 5 bases and the J gene end by 2 bases; junction bases not matched to a gene: 2. CDR3 sequence reads: CSVSQGATDTQYF. CDR3 in DNA: TGCAGCGTTTCACAGGGGGCCACAGATACGCAGTATTTT.

The V call is TRBV28, the J call TRBJ2-5, with 8 bases matching TRBD1. J gave up 2 bases and V 5 bases, and 10 bases lay outside the gene matches. The length of the CDR3 is 16 residues. The germline CDR1 and CDR2 sequences are MDHEN and SYDVKM. Here the CDR3 DNA reads TGTGCCAGCAGTAACCCATACGGGGACAGGCAAGAGACCCAGTACTTC. Its protein product is CASSNPYGDRQETQYF.

In its sample, this clonotype was seen a few times. V usage is TRBV9 and J usage is TRBJ2-5; 14 nucleotides agree with TRBD2. V was clipped by 6 bases and J by 5 bases; unmatched bases: 12. Germline lookup yields CDR1 SGDLS and CDR2 YYNGEE. This CDR3 has 17 amino acids. The CDR3: CASTLTGLAGVGETQYF. CDR3 bases: TGTGCCAGCACCCTTACGGGACTAGCGGGAGTAGGCGAGACCCAGTACTTC. Looking up the rest from reference TRBV9 and TRBJ2-5 gives the full variable domain: DSGVTQTPKHLITATGQRVTLRCSPRSGDLSVYWYQQSLDQGLQFLIQYYNGEERAKGNILERFSAQQFPDLHSELNLSSLELGDSALYFCASTLTGLAGVGETQYFGPGTRLLVL.

In this sample, this clonotype turned up once. Here the CDR3 reads CSVEKRMNTEAFF. DNA of the CDR3: TGCAGCGTTGAAAAAAGAATGAACACTGAAGCTTTCTTT. The rearrangement links TRBV29-1 to TRBJ1-1, with D unresolved. CDR3 size: 13 residues. The V end lost 2 bases, the J end lost 0 bases, and 7 bases lay between the germline ends. Germline V gives CDR1 SQVTM, CDR2 ANQGSEA.

The chain couples TRBV5-6 to TRBJ2-1; TRBD1 is a possible D gene (5 bases). Germline assignment: CDR1 SGHDT and CDR2 YYEEEE. The CDR3 runs to 17 residues. Trimming removed 0 bases at V and 0 bases at J, with 13 bases between. The CDR3 reads CASSLDRLGYSYNEQFF. The CDR3 nucleotides read TGTGCCAGCAGCTTGGACAGGCTAGGGTACTCCTACAATGAGCAGTTCTTC.

This clonotype was detected many times. This chain connects TRBV4-2 to TRBJ1-5; the match to TRBD1 covers 7 bases. The length of the CDR3 is 18 residues. The V gene's germline CDR1 is LGHNA and CDR2 YNFKEQ. Trimming cost V 4 bases and J 2 bases; bases outside gene matches: 14. CDR3 DNA sequence: TGTGCCAGCAGCCGAACCGATTGGGACAGTCGGGGCAATCAGCCCCAGCATTTT. This translates into CASSRTDWDSRGNQPQHF.

This clonotype came up a few times. The CDR3 loop is CASSNGYYGYTF. CDR3 bases: TGTGCCAGCAGCAACGGCTACTATGGCTACACCTTC. J is TRBJ1-2 and V is TRBV12-3 or TRBV12-4; no clear D. This CDR3 is built from 12 residues. The germline V and J ends were trimmed by 6 bases and 3 bases, with 8 bases remaining between them.

This clonotype came up many times. CDR3 region: CASSLQGQGGGTQYF. DNA for the CDR3: TGTGCCAGCAGCTTACAGGGACAGGGGGGAGGTACGCAGTATTTT. This chain uses TRBV7-2 with TRBJ2-3; 11 nucleotides match TRBD1. The CDR3 has 15 amino acids. V lost 2 bases, J lost 8 bases, and 6 bases stayed unmatched. Per the germline V gene, CDR1 is SGHTA and CDR2 is FQGNSA.

This clonotype has just a few counts. The rearrangement links TRBV18 to TRBJ1-1, with 9 bases lining up with TRBD1. Germline loops: CDR1 KGHSH, CDR2 LQKENI. The junction had 13 bases not matched to a gene; V was cut back by 4 bases and J by 4 bases. The CDR3 has 17 residues. Here the CDR3 DNA reads TGTGCCAGCTCACTTCGGACAGGGGAGTATAGTAGCACTGAAGCTTTCTTT. Protein sequence: CASSLRTGEYSSTEAFF.

The chain has TRBV5-1 and TRBJ2-7; D might be TRBD1 (6 bases). With 0 bases removed from V and 3 bases from J, the gap between germline ends came to 13 bases. The CDR3 extends over 15 amino acids. Germline values: CDR1 SGHRS, CDR2 YFSETQ. For the CDR3, the DNA is TGCGCCAGCAGCTTGGGGGACACGGTCCTCTACGAGCAGTACTTC. Translating gives CASSLGDTVLYEQYF.

At least ten counts were recorded for this clonotype. V gene TRBV7-2 combines with J gene TRBJ2-5; D remains unclear. This CDR3 is 13 amino acids long. The V and J ends lost 8 bases and 3 bases respectively, with 13 bases between them. Looked up from germline, CDR1 is SGHTA and CDR2 is FQGNSA. In nucleotides, the CDR3 is TGTGCCAGCCTCCGGGCAGCCAAAGAGACCCAGTACTTC. It encodes CASLRAAKETQYF.

This clonotype has a handful of counts. The chain employs TRBV28 and TRBJ2-2; D not certain. The CDR3 has 16 amino acids. Trimming shortened V by 6 bases and J by 5 bases, and 19 bases separated the two germline ends. Germline V gives CDR1 MDHEN, CDR2 SYDVKM. The CDR3 DNA follows: TGTGCCAGCAGCCCGCTGGACCACACCAAAACCGGGGAGCTGTTTTTT. It is translated as CASSPLDHTKTGELFF.

The genes are TRBV19 and TRBJ2-1, with 8 nucleotides matching TRBD2. There are 18 residues in the CDR3. The germline V gene has CDR1 LNHDA and CDR2 SQIVND (reference sequence). J was trimmed by 3 bases and V by 3 bases; bases with no gene match: 13. CDR3 residues: CASSIGSSGSTLYNEQFF. The CDR3 DNA sequence: TGTGCCAGTAGTATCGGCTCTAGCGGGTCGACGCTCTACAATGAGCAGTTCTTC. The whole variable domain, remainder taken from reference TRBV19 and TRBJ2-1, is DGGITQSPKYLFRKEGQNVTLSCEQNLNHDAMYWYRQDPGQGLRLIYYSQIVNDFQKGDIAEGYSVSREKKESFPLTVTSAQKNPTAFYLCASSIGSSGSTLYNEQFFGPGTRLTVL.